The rows below give T cell receptor beta chains drawn from one sample of a study of blood T cell repertoires in COVID-19. Profiling relied on immunoSEQ multiplex PCR, and the TCRdb table lists in-frame clones only, not all of them. The sample includes around 620,000 clones, 85% to 90% seen only once; the top ten take roughly 0.25%. The material sequenced was peripheral blood. These receptors originate from a woman between 18 and 30 years old with acute or convalescent COVID-19. Each CDR3 is given with its conserved first and last residue. A D gene is named only where the DNA matches it firmly. Clone size appears in some rows only: once, few, many, or a class for an expanded clone.

abundance | j_gene | d_gene | v_gene | len | CDR3nt | CDR3aa
NA | TRBJ1-1 | TRBD1 | TRBV24-1 | 15 | TGTGCCACCAGTGATCCGACAGGGGGCCGTAGGGAAGCTTTCTTT | CATSDPTGGRREAFF
NA | TRBJ2-1 | TRBD2 | TRBV4-3 | 19 | TGCGCCAGCAGCCAGATCGGGACTAGCGGGGGCGTATCCTACAATGAGCAGTTCTTC | CASSQIGTSGGVSYNEQFF
NA | TRBJ2-1 | TRBD1 | TRBV7-9 | 15 | TGTGCCAGCAGCTTAGGACAGGGTTCCTACAATGAGCAGTTCTTC | CASSLGQGSYNEQFF
NA | TRBJ1-1 | NA | TRBV5-1 | 15 | TGCGCCAGCAGCTCAGGAGACAGGCTCGAGGGCGAAGCTTTCTTT | CASSSGDRLEGEAFF
NA | TRBJ1-5 | NA | TRBV27 | 13 | TGTGCCAGCAGTTTCGACAGCCTCTGGCCCCAGCATTTT | CASSFDSLWPQHF
NA | TRBJ1-5 | NA | TRBV2 | 15 | TGTGCCAGCACCGAAGGTCAGGGCGGCAATCAGCCCCAGCATTTT | CASTEGQGGNQPQHF
NA | TRBJ1-1 | NA | TRBV7-9 | 18 | TGTGCCAGCAGCTTAGGGAGGGTACGGCTCGAGTTTATCACTGAAGCTTTCTTT | CASSLGRVRLEFITEAFF
NA | TRBJ2-2 | NA | TRBV28 | 15 | TGTGCCAGCAGTTCCTCAGGGTTCTCGACCGGGGAGCTGTTTTTT | CASSSSGFSTGELFF
once | TRBJ1-2 | NA | TRBV9 | 12 | TGTGCCAGCAGCCCAAATAGCGGTGGCTACACCTTC | CASSPNSGGYTF
few | TRBJ1-5 | NA | TRBV27 | 13 | TGTGCCAGCAGTTGGGGGGGCAATCAGCCCCAGCATTTT | CASSWGGNQPQHF
NA | TRBJ1-5 | TRBD1 | TRBV6-5 | 13 | TGTGCCAGCAGTACAGGGGAATCAGAGCCCCAGCATTTT | CASSTGESEPQHF
NA | TRBJ2-1 | NA | TRBV5-1 | 15 | TGCGCCAGCAGCTTCGACAGACCAGCCTACAATGAGCAGTTCTTC | CASSFDRPAYNEQFF
NA | TRBJ1-1 | TRBD1 | TRBV7-2 | 14 | TGTGCCAGCAGCGTTATCGGGACAGAGAACGAAGCTTTCTTT | CASSVIGTENEAFF
NA | TRBJ2-3 | TRBD2 | TRBV11-2 | 16 | TGTGCCAGCAGCTATAGCGGGGGGGCGCTAACAGATACGCAGTATTTT | CASSYSGGALTDTQYF
NA | TRBJ1-2 | NA | TRBV19 | 17 | TGTGCCAGTAGTCCCAGGCGGTCGGGGGTTCGGGCGTTTGGCTACACCTTC | CASSPRRSGVRAFGYTF
NA | TRBJ1-4 | NA | TRBV2 | 13 | TGTGCCATGACGTGGACAGATAATGAAAAACTGTTTTTT | CAMTWTDNEKLFF
NA | TRBJ1-4 | NA | TRBV5-1 | 15 | TGCGCCAGCAGCTTGACGGGAGAGCAGGGTGAAAAACTGTTTTTT | CASSLTGEQGEKLFF
NA | TRBJ2-3 | NA | TRBV25-1 | 15 | TGTGCCAGCAGTGTTGCGGCCAGGGTGGGAGATACGCAGTATTTT | CASSVAARVGDTQYF
NA | TRBJ1-2 | TRBD1 | TRBV24-1 | 15 | TGTGCCACCAGTTCCCTCGGACAGGGGGATTATGGCTACACCTTC | CATSSLGQGDYGYTF
NA | TRBJ2-7 | NA | TRBV7-9 | 16 | TGTGCCAGCAGCTTACCCCCAGGGAAAGACGTCTACGAGCAGTACTTC | CASSLPPGKDVYEQYF
NA | TRBJ1-3 | NA | TRBV7-8 | 16 | TGTGCCAGCAGCGACCCTCTCAGGGTTTCAGGAAACACCATATATTTT | CASSDPLRVSGNTIYF
NA | TRBJ2-3 | NA | TRBV29-1 | 14 | TGCAGCGTTGCACAGGGAGTAGAAACAGATACGCAGTATTTT | CSVAQGVETDTQYF
NA | TRBJ2-7 | NA | TRBV7-8 | 14 | TGTGCCAGCAGCTTATGGGAGGCCTCCTACGAGCAGTACTTC | CASSLWEASYEQYF
few | TRBJ2-7 | TRBD2 | TRBV18 | 15 | TGTGCCAGCTCACCGAATTCGCGGGGGGCCTACGAGCAGTACTTC | CASSPNSRGAYEQYF
NA | TRBJ2-7 | NA | TRBV5-4 | 14 | TGTGCCAGCAGCTTAGGGGGGGTAGAAAACGAGCAGTACTTC | CASSLGGVENEQYF
NA | TRBJ2-1 | TRBD1 | TRBV24-1 | 12 | TGTGCCACTGGACAGGGCGGCAATGAGCAGTTCTTC | CATGQGGNEQFF
few | TRBJ2-7 | NA | TRBV4-1 | 13 | TGCGCCAGCAGCCTTGGGGGCGGTTACGAGCAGTACTTC | CASSLGGGYEQYF
NA | TRBJ1-3 | TRBD1 | TRBV28 | 17 | TGTGCCAGCAGTTCCGGACAGGGGAAAGGAGTTGGAAACACCATATATTTT | CASSSGQGKGVGNTIYF